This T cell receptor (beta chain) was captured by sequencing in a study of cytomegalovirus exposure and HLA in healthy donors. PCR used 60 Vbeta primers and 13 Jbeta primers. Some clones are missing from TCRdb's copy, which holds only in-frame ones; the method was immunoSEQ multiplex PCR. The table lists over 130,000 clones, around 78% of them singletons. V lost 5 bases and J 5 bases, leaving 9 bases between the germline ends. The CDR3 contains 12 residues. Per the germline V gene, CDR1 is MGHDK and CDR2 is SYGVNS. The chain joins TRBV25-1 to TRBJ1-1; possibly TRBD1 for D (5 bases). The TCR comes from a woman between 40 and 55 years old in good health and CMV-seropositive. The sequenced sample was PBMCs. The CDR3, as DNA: TGTGCCAGCAGTCCTCGGACAACTGAAGCTTTCTTT. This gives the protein CASSPRTTEAFF.